A selection of T cell receptor beta chains follows, all from one sample in a study of identifying expanded T cells in peripheral blood. Generated by immunoSEQ multiplex PCR, the TCRdb table keeps only in-frame clones and is missing some. In the table there are approximately 57,000 clones, about nine tenths of which are singletons. Material: blood. The receptors shown here come from a person between 18 and 70 years old in good health. The CDR3 runs from the conserved cysteine through the conserved F or W. The order of the fields is D gene, J gene, clone size, V gene, CDR3 protein, CDR3 DNA. A D gene is named only where the DNA matches it firmly. For some rows the clone size is stated as once, few or many, or as a class when expanded; others skip it.

D: TRBD1; J: TRBJ1-4; size: once; V: TRBV4-3; CDR3: CASSFRTGNNEKLFF; DNA: TGCGCCAGCAGCTTTAGGACAGGGAATAATGAAAAACTGTTTTTT
D: -; J: TRBJ1-6; size: -; V: TRBV4-1; CDR3: CASSQQQSGNNSPLHF; DNA: TGCGCCAGCAGCCAACAACAGTCAGGAAATAATTCACCCCTCCACTTT
D: -; J: TRBJ1-3; size: -; V: TRBV19; CDR3: CASSSRSGVRTGNTIYF; DNA: TGTGCCAGTAGTTCTAGGTCGGGGGTAAGGACTGGAAACACCATATATTTT
D: TRBD2; J: TRBJ2-7; size: -; V: TRBV2; CDR3: CASSSSGGPTYEQYF; DNA: TGTGCCAGCAGTTCTAGCGGGGGCCCTACCTACGAGCAGTACTTC
D: TRBD2; J: TRBJ2-1; size: -; V: TRBV19; CDR3: CASKRSGSSYNEQFF; DNA: TGTGCCAGTAAGCGGAGCGGGAGCTCCTACAATGAGCAGTTCTTC
D: TRBD2; J: TRBJ2-2; size: -; V: TRBV5-4; CDR3: CASSLGSALLAGNTGELFF; DNA: TGTGCCAGCAGCTTGGGATCCGCCTTACTAGCGGGAAACACCGGGGAGCTGTTTTTT
D: -; J: TRBJ2-2; size: -; V: TRBV7-6; CDR3: CASSPTDFNGELFF; DNA: TGTGCCAGCAGCCCCACAGATTTTAACGGGGAGCTGTTTTTT
D: -; J: TRBJ2-5; size: -; V: TRBV9; CDR3: CASSVGILSETQYF; DNA: TGTGCCAGCAGCGTAGGGATCCTCTCAGAGACCCAGTACTTC
D: TRBD1; J: TRBJ1-3; size: -; V: TRBV25-1; CDR3: CASSDLDRAVPSGNTIYF; DNA: TGTGCCAGCAGTGACCTGGACAGGGCCGTACCCTCTGGAAACACCATATATTTT
D: -; J: TRBJ1-2; size: -; V: TRBV29-1; CDR3: CSGAGGSSYTF; DNA: TGCAGCGGGGCTGGGGGTTCAAGCTACACCTTC
D: -; J: TRBJ1-6; size: -; V: TRBV6-1; CDR3: CASGTDNSPLHF; DNA: TGTGCCAGCGGGACCGATAATTCACCCCTCCACTTT
D: -; J: TRBJ2-6; size: -; V: TRBV5-1; CDR3: CASSLKGPSGANVLTF; DNA: TGCGCCAGCAGCTTGAAAGGTCCCTCTGGGGCCAACGTCCTGACTTTC
D: -; J: TRBJ1-1; size: once; V: TRBV15; CDR3: CATSPNTEAFF; DNA: TGTGCCACCAGCCCGAACACTGAAGCTTTCTTT
D: -; J: TRBJ1-1; size: -; V: TRBV6-5; CDR3: CASRPRQFNTEAFF; DNA: TGTGCCAGCAGACCTCGACAGTTCAACACTGAAGCTTTCTTT
D: -; J: TRBJ1-1; size: -; V: TRBV2; CDR3: CASSSGTGAEAFF; DNA: TGTGCCAGCAGTTCAGGCACGGGGGCTGAAGCTTTCTTT
D: -; J: TRBJ2-1; size: -; V: TRBV6-5; CDR3: CASSYSLRGPYNEQFF; DNA: TGTGCCAGCAGTTACTCCTTACGGGGCCCCTACAATGAGCAGTTCTTC
D: TRBD1; J: TRBJ2-1; size: -; V: TRBV19; CDR3: CASTPGGTGGNEQFF; DNA: TGTGCCAGTACCCCTGGCGGGACAGGGGGCAATGAGCAGTTCTTC
D: TRBD1; J: TRBJ2-3; size: -; V: TRBV15; CDR3: CATSSLTGDADTQYF; DNA: TGTGCCACCAGCAGCTTGACAGGGGATGCAGATACGCAGTATTTT
D: -; J: TRBJ1-5; size: -; V: TRBV6-1; CDR3: CASRGPNQPQHF; DNA: TGTGCCAGCAGGGGTCCCAATCAGCCCCAGCATTTT
D: -; J: TRBJ1-2; size: -; V: TRBV14; CDR3: CASSQRGHGYTF; DNA: TGTGCCAGCAGCCAGAGGGGTCATGGCTACACCTTC
D: -; J: TRBJ2-2; size: -; V: TRBV29-1; CDR3: CSVDLQGSGELFF; DNA: TGCAGCGTTGATCTTCAGGGTTCCGGGGAGCTGTTTTTT
D: -; J: TRBJ1-3; size: -; V: TRBV5-1; CDR3: CASSLGLSSGNTIYF; DNA: TGCGCCAGCAGCTTGGGACTGAGCTCTGGAAACACCATATATTTT
D: TRBD1; J: TRBJ2-7; size: -; V: TRBV27; CDR3: CASSLQGQSHEQYF; DNA: TGTGCCAGCAGTTTACAGGGACAGAGCCACGAGCAGTACTTC